The clone carrying this TCR beta chain appeared a few times. Its cognate antigen is unknown. A universal primer site was created by template switching, with the cDNA bearing unique molecular identifiers. TCRdb processed the 5' RACE reads anew with MiXCR; each CDR3 protein has one entry. Of some 500,000 distinct CDR3 sequences listed, approximately 15% are singletons. This entry comes from a study of identical twins. There are 16 residues in the CDR3. The V gene's germline CDR1 is KGHDR and CDR2 SFDVKD. Trimming removed 2 bases from V and 4 bases from J; junction bases left unmatched: 2. General study points: For cord blood, abundant beta clonotypes had fewer insertions, unlike memory repertoires, which showed none. The same donors were not followed; conclusions instead depended on cross-sectional statistical analysis. Invariant MAIT and iNKT cells are populations that could partly confound zero-insertion analyses.

This sample was also put to use in a study of yellow fever vaccine responses in identical twins.

The sample comprised CD4+ T cells sorted from blood. The sequence was collected from a woman between 18 and 29 years old in good health. The genes are TRBV24-1 and TRBJ2-5, with 14 bases fitting TRBD2. CDR3 sequence (DNA): TGTGCCACCAGTGATTCCGGGACTAGCGGGAGAGAGACCCAGTACTTC. Translating gives CATSDSGTSGRETQYF.